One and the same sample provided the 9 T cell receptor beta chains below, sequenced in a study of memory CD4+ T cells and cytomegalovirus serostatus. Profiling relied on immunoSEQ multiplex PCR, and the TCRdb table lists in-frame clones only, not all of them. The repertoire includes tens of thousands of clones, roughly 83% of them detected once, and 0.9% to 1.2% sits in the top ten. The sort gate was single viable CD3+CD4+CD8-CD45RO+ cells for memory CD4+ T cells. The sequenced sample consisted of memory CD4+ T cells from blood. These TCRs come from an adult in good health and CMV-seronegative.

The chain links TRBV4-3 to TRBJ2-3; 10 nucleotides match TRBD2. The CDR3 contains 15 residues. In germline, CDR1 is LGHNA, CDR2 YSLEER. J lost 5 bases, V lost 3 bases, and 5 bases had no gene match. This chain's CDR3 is CASSQLAGAIDTQYF. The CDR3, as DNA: TGCGCCAGCAGCCAGCTAGCGGGAGCTATAGATACGCAGTATTTT.

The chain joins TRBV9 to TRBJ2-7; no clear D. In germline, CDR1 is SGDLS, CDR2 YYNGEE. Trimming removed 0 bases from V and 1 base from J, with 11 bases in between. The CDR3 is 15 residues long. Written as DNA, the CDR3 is TGTGCCAGCAGCGTAGATCCTAGTACTTCCTACGAGCAGTACTTC. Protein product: CASSVDPSTSYEQYF.

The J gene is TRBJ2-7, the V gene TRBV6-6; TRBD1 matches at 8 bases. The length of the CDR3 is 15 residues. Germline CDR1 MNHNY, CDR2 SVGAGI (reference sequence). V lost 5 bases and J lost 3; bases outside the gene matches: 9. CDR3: CASSHDRGRFYEQYF. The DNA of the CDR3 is TGTGCCAGCAGTCACGACAGGGGAAGGTTCTACGAGCAGTACTTC.

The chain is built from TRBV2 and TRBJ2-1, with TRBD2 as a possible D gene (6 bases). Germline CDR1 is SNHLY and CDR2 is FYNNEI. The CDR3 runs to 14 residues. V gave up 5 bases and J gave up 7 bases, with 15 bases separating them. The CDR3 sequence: CASSPVGSANEQFF. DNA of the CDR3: TGTGCCAGCAGTCCCGTCGGGAGTGCTAATGAGCAGTTCTTC.

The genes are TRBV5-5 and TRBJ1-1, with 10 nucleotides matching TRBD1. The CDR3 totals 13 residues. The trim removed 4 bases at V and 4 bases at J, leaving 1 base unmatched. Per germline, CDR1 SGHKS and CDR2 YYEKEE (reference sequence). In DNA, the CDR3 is TGTGCCAGCAGCGGGGACAGGGGCACTGAAGCTTTCTTT. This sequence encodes CASSGDRGTEAFF.

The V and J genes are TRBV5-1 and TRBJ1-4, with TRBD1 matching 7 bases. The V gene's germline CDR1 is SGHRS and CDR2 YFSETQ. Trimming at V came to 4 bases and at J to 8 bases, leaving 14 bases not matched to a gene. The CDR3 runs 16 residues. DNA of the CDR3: TGCGCCAGCAGCCTGGGGGTAGGGGGCGCAGAAGAAAAACTGTTTTTT. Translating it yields CASSLGVGGAEEKLFF.

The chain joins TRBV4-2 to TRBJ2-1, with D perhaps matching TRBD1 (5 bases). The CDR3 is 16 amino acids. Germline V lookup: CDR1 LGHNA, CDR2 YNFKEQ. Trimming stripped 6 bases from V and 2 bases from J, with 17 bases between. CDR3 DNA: TGTGCCAGCAGTCAAACTCCAGGGAACGCCTACAATGAGCAGTTCTTC. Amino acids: CASSQTPGNAYNEQFF.

The CDR3: CASSPGSGRADTQYF. CDR3 in DNA: TGTGCCAGCAGCCCCGGGAGCGGGAGGGCAGATACGCAGTATTTT. V gene TRBV7-2 combines with J gene TRBJ2-3; 10 bases line up with TRBD2. V lost 5 bases to trimming and J lost 4 bases; unmatched junction nucleotides: 6. The CDR3 extends over 15 amino acids. Per the germline V gene, CDR1 is SGHTA and CDR2 is FQGNSA. The whole variable domain, remainder taken from reference TRBV7-2 and TRBJ2-3, is GAGVSQSPSNKVTEKGKDVELRCDPISGHTALYWYRQSLGQGLEFLIYFQGNSAPDKSGLPSDRFSAERTGGSVSTLTIQRTQQEDSAVYLCASSPGSGRADTQYFGPGTRLTVL.

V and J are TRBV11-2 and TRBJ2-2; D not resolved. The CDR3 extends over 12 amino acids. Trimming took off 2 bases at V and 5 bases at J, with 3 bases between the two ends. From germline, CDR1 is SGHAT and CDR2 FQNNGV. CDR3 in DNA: TGTGCCAGCAGCTTAATAACCGGGGAGCTGTTTTTT. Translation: CASSLITGELFF.